A selection of T cell receptor beta chains follows, all from one sample in a study of blood T cell repertoires in COVID-19. Sequencing was performed with immunoSEQ multiplex PCR; in TCRdb, only in-frame clones are kept and a portion is missing. The sample records about 120,000 clones, around 89% being singletons. The sample comprised peripheral blood. The receptors here all came from a human donor with acute or convalescent COVID-19. The donor label of this sample is uncertain. Each CDR3 is given with its conserved first and last residue. The D gene is left open where the match is weak.

D: TRBD1
V: TRBV18
length: 16
J: TRBJ1-1
DNA: TGTGCCAGCTCACCAGGACAGGGGGCCCTGAACACTGAAGCTTTCTTT
CDR3: CASSPGQGALNTEAFF

D: TRBD1
V: TRBV2
length: 14
J: TRBJ1-6
DNA: TGTGCCAGCAGCCCCGGGACAGGGTCTTCACCCCTCCACTTT
CDR3: CASSPGTGSSPLHF

D: NA
V: TRBV5-6
length: 14
J: TRBJ2-1
DNA: TGTGCCAGCAGCCGCTCCCGGAAGAGGAATGAGCAGTTCTTC
CDR3: CASSRSRKRNEQFF

D: NA
V: TRBV5-1
length: 13
J: TRBJ1-1
DNA: TGCGCCAGCAGCTTTCAGGGGAACACTGAAGCTTTCTTT
CDR3: CASSFQGNTEAFF

D: NA
V: TRBV7-9
length: 12
J: TRBJ1-4
DNA: TGTGCCAGCAGCTTAAATATAGAAAAACTGTTTTTT
CDR3: CASSLNIEKLFF

D: TRBD2
V: TRBV6-1
length: 16
J: TRBJ2-3
DNA: TGTGCCAGCAGTGGGACTAGCGGGGGAGAGACAGATACGCAGTATTTT
CDR3: CASSGTSGGETDTQYF

D: NA
V: TRBV6-1
length: 16
J: TRBJ1-1
DNA: TGTGCCAGCAGTGGACGTCAGGGAGGGGGTAGTACTGAAGCTTTCTTT
CDR3: CASSGRQGGGSTEAFF

D: TRBD1
V: TRBV18
length: 15
J: TRBJ1-5
DNA: TGTGCCAGCTCGCTGGGGACAGATGGCAATCAGCCCCAGCATTTT
CDR3: CASSLGTDGNQPQHF

D: NA
V: TRBV2
length: 12
J: TRBJ2-7
DNA: TGTGCCAGCTCTCAGGGGACCTACGAGCAGTACTTC
CDR3: CASSQGTYEQYF

D: NA
V: TRBV7-2
length: 14
J: TRBJ1-2
DNA: TGTGCCAGCAGCTTTTCTAGGCGGGACTATGGCTACACCTTC
CDR3: CASSFSRRDYGYTF

D: NA
V: TRBV4-1
length: 17
J: TRBJ1-2
DNA: TGCGCCAGCAGCCAAGAAGCGACAGGACCATCTATTTTAGGCTACACCTTC
CDR3: CASSQEATGPSILGYTF

D: TRBD1
V: TRBV19
length: 19
J: TRBJ1-1
DNA: TGTGCCAGTAGCCCGGGACAGGGGGATGTCTGGAGGGTTAACACTGAAGCTTTCTTT
CDR3: CASSPGQGDVWRVNTEAFF

D: NA
V: TRBV15
length: 13
J: TRBJ2-2
DNA: TGTGCCACCAGCAGACCCGGGACTGGGGAGCTGTTTTTT
CDR3: CATSRPGTGELFF

D: NA
V: TRBV19
length: 16
J: TRBJ1-2
DNA: TGTGCCAGTAGTCCCTCGGACAGACCGAGCAGCTATGGCTACACCTTC
CDR3: CASSPSDRPSSYGYTF

D: TRBD2
V: TRBV5-1
length: 17
J: TRBJ2-5
DNA: TGCGCCAGCAGCTCGGGAGGTAGCGGGAGTGTTGGAGAGACCCAGTACTTC
CDR3: CASSSGGSGSVGETQYF

D: TRBD2
V: TRBV4-2
length: 16
J: TRBJ2-2
DNA: TGTGCCAGCAGCCAAGGGGTTGCGGGAGCGGGCGGGGAGCTGTTTTTT
CDR3: CASSQGVAGAGGELFF

D: NA
V: TRBV30
length: 11
J: TRBJ1-6
DNA: TGTGCCTGGAGCGTGGGGGGGGCCCTCCACTTT
CDR3: CAWSVGGALHF

D: NA
V: TRBV29-1
length: 15
J: TRBJ2-5
DNA: TGCAGCGTTGAAGATCGGGTGGGGGGTATGGGGACCCAGTACTTC
CDR3: CSVEDRVGGMGTQYF

D: TRBD1
V: TRBV6-2/TRBV6-3
length: 16
J: TRBJ2-4
DNA: TGTGCCAGCAGTCGCTTAGGACAGGGTGAGATAAACATTCAGTACTTC
CDR3: CASSRLGQGEINIQYF

D: TRBD1
V: TRBV15
length: 16
J: TRBJ2-3
DNA: TGTGCCACCAGACATGGACAGGGGGCGCTTCCAGATACGCAGTATTTT
CDR3: CATRHGQGALPDTQYF

D: NA
V: TRBV5-6
length: 15
J: TRBJ1-5
DNA: TGTGCCAGCAGTTCGGACAGATATAGCAATCAGCCCCAGCATTTT
CDR3: CASSSDRYSNQPQHF

D: NA
V: TRBV28
length: 12
J: TRBJ2-3
DNA: TGTGCCACCTGCAGTTACACAGATACGCAGTATTTT
CDR3: CATCSYTDTQYF

D: NA
V: TRBV30
length: 13
J: TRBJ1-5
DNA: TGTGCCTGGTCCCCGGGGTCCAATCAGCCCCAGCATTTT
CDR3: CAWSPGSNQPQHF

D: NA
V: TRBV23-1
length: 15
J: TRBJ1-5
DNA: TGCGCCAGCAGTCAAAGGGGTTCAGGGTATCAGCCCCAGCATTTT
CDR3: CASSQRGSGYQPQHF

D: TRBD1
V: TRBV28
length: 13
J: TRBJ1-2
DNA: TGTGCCAGCAGGTCAGGGGGTACGTATGGCTACACCTTC
CDR3: CASRSGGTYGYTF

D: TRBD1
V: TRBV5-6
length: 16
J: TRBJ1-3
DNA: TGTGCCAGCAGCTTGGAGGGACAGGGGGAAGGAAACACCATATATTTT
CDR3: CASSLEGQGEGNTIYF

D: NA
V: TRBV5-1
length: 15
J: TRBJ2-4
DNA: TGCGCCATCGATCTAGGGGGGACAGCAATAAACATTCAGTACTTC
CDR3: CAIDLGGTAINIQYF